The 30 T cell receptor beta chains below were found in one sample sequenced in a study of T cell responses to AZD1222 COVID-19 vaccine. The data were produced by immunoSEQ multiplex PCR, yet TCRdb's version contains in-frame clones alone and is incomplete. The sample contains some 71,000 clones, 89% of which appear only once. Sequencing was performed on peripheral blood, taken 28 days after the second AZD1222 dose. The receptors shown here come from an adult who received the AZD1222 COVID-19 vaccine.

The V call is TRBV5-6, the J call TRBJ2-3; 8 bases map to TRBD2. The CDR3 spans 14 residues. The trim removed 2 bases at V and 5 bases at J, leaving 4 bases unmatched. Germline V gene data show CDR1 as SGHDT and CDR2 as YYEEEE. CDR3 nucleotide sequence: TGTGCCAGCAGCTTATCAGCGGGAGTAGATACGCAGTATTTT. Amino acids: CASSLSAGVDTQYF.

This chain uses TRBV10-3 with TRBJ1-1; TRBD1 aligns across 8 bases. The CDR3 runs to 14 residues. Germline-derived CDR1 and CDR2 are ENHRY and SYGVKD. After removal of 1 base from V and 5 bases from J, the junction contained 3 bases not matched to a gene. The DNA of the CDR3 is TGTGCCATCAGTGAGTATGGACAGGGAACTGAAGCTTTCTTT. Protein: CAISEYGQGTEAFF.

V gene TRBV19 combines with J gene TRBJ1-2; 9 positions agree with TRBD1. Trimming at V came to 3 bases and at J to 4 bases, leaving 6 bases not matched to a gene. This CDR3 has 15 amino acids. Looked up from germline, CDR1 is LNHDA and CDR2 is SQIVND (reference sequence). The CDR3 nucleotides are TGTGCCAGTAGTATGGAGGACAGGGGCGGCTATGGCTACACCTTC. It encodes CASSMEDRGGYGYTF.

This clone showed up just once. This rearrangement joins TRBV9 to TRBJ2-3; 10 nucleotides align to TRBD1. V gave up 4 bases and J gave up 4 bases; unmatched junction bases: 9. Germline V CDR1 and CDR2: SGDLS, YYNGEE. This CDR3 is built from 16 residues. The CDR3 is CASSNRQGAIPDTQYF. The CDR3, as DNA: TGTGCCAGCAGCAACCGACAGGGGGCGATACCAGATACGCAGTATTTT.

In its sample, this clone was seen once. The gene calls are TRBV18 and TRBJ1-1; maybe TRBD1 (5 bases). The CDR3 has 14 amino acids. The germline V gene encodes CDR1 KGHSH and CDR2 LQKENI. V lost 0 bases and J lost 4, with 9 bases in between. In nucleotides, the CDR3 is TGTGCCAGCTCACCACCGTTCGGGGGCACTGAAGCTTTCTTT. This codes for CASSPPFGGTEAFF.

The chain joins TRBV11-2 to TRBJ2-2; D remains ambiguous. CDR1 SGHAT and CDR2 FQNNGV come from the germline V gene. There are 15 residues in the CDR3. V lost 0 bases and J 2 bases, leaving 7 bases between the germline ends. CDR3 in DNA: TGTGCCAGCAGCTTAGATGGGGATAACACCGGGGAGCTGTTTTTT. It specifies CASSLDGDNTGELFF. The full variable domain, completed using reference TRBV11-2 and TRBJ2-2, is EAGVAQSPRYKIIEKRQSVAFWCNPISGHATLYWYQQILGQGPKLLIQFQNNGVVDDSQLPKDRFSAERLKGVDSTLKIQPAKLEDSAVYLCASSLDGDNTGELFFGEGSRLTVL.

Concerning this clone itself: Other nucleotide sequences in the sample specify the same CDR3. V usage is TRBV5-1 and J usage is TRBJ2-2, with D unresolved. Germline lookup yields CDR1 SGHRS and CDR2 YFSETQ. The V and J ends lost 0 bases and 2 bases respectively, with 8 bases between them. The CDR3 spans 15 residues. The CDR3 sequence is CASSLGDTNTGELFF. CDR3 bases: TGCGCCAGCAGCTTGGGCGACACCAACACCGGGGAGCTGTTTTTT. Combining the CDR3 with reference TRBV5-1 and TRBJ2-2 gives the whole variable domain KAGVTQTPRYLIKTRGQQVTLSCSPISGHRSVSWYQQTPGQGLQFLFEYFSETQRNKGNFPGRFSGRQFSNSRSEMNVSTLELGDSALYLCASSLGDTNTGELFFGEGSRLTVL.

The genes are TRBV29-1 and TRBJ1-2; D gene ambiguous. This CDR3 is built from 12 residues. The V end was cut by 1 base, the J end by 6 bases, with 9 bases between. CDR1 is SQVTM, CDR2 ANQGSEA, per germline. The CDR3: CSVEARGDGYTF. The CDR3 bases are TGCAGCGTTGAAGCGAGAGGCGATGGCTACACCTTC.

This sequence joins TRBV6-5 and TRBJ1-6; 8 nucleotides agree with TRBD1. Germline V lookup: CDR1 MNHEY, CDR2 SVGAGI. This CDR3 has 14 amino acids. The V gene end was trimmed by 4 bases and the J gene end by 5 bases; junction bases not matched to a gene: 1. CDR3: CASSLGQDNSPLHF. The CDR3 DNA reads TGTGCCAGCAGTTTGGGACAGGATAATTCACCCCTCCACTTT.

The V gene is TRBV5-4, the J gene TRBJ2-7; no clear D. This CDR3 region has 13 residues. Germline assignment: CDR1 SGHNT and CDR2 YYREEE (reference sequence). Trimming cost V 4 bases and J 0 bases, with 8 bases left between them. CDR3 coding DNA: TGTGCCAGCAGCCGGTATAGCTCCTACGAGCAGTACTTC. Translating it yields CASSRYSSYEQYF.

This chain joins TRBV7-8 and TRBJ2-6; D unclear. CDR3 length equals 14 residues. The V gene lost 0 bases and the J gene lost 0 bases, with 0 bases spanning the gap. Germline-derived CDR1 and CDR2 are SGHVS and FQNEAQ. The CDR3 DNA reads as TGTGCCAGCAGCTTAGCCTCTGGGGCCAACGTCCTGACTTTC. Its protein product is CASSLASGANVLTF. The complete variable domain, with remaining parts taken from reference TRBV7-8 and TRBJ2-6, reads GAGVSQSPRYKVAKRGQDVALRCDPISGHVSLFWYQQALGQGPEFLTYFQNEAQLDKSGLPSDRFFAERPEGSVSTLKIQRTQQEDSAVYLCASSLASGANVLTFGAGSRLTVL.

This clone was seen just once. This chain links TRBV2 with TRBJ1-5; perhaps TRBD1 as D (5 bases). The CDR3 runs 14 residues. Trimming took 3 bases from V and 5 from J, leaving 11 bases between them. Germline V gives CDR1 SNHLY, CDR2 FYNNEI. The CDR3 DNA sequence: TGTGCCAGCAGTGAGGAGAGGGGTTATCAGCCCCAGCATTTT. Translating gives CASSEERGYQPQHF.

This sequence joins TRBV27 and TRBJ2-7; D unclear. This CDR3 has 16 residues. Trimming stripped 2 bases from V and 5 bases from J, with 19 bases between. Germline V CDR1 and CDR2: MNHEY, SMNVEV (reference sequence). The CDR3 DNA follows: TGTGCCAGCAGTTTACGTTCCGGTCCCGATCGAGACGAGCAGTACTTC. Residues: CASSLRSGPDRDEQYF.

The CDR3, as DNA: TGTGCCTGGAGTAGGAGGCTAGCGGGCCAGACCGGGGAGCTGTTTTTT. As protein: CAWSRRLAGQTGELFF. The chain employs TRBV30 and TRBJ2-2; 8 bases fit TRBD2. Trimming at V came to 2 bases and at J to 5 bases, leaving 10 bases not matched to a gene. This CDR3 is built from 16 residues. The germline CDR1 and CDR2 sequences are GTSNPN and SVGIG (reference sequence).

The chain is built from TRBV10-3 and TRBJ2-1; a possible D gene is TRBD2 (6 bases). Trimming shortened V by 0 bases and J by 8 bases, and 20 bases separated the two germline ends. CDR1 ENHRY and CDR2 SYGVKD come from the germline V gene. CDR3 length equals 17 residues. CDR3 region: CAISESIGGMSLDEQFF. The CDR3 DNA reads TGTGCCATCAGTGAGTCGATTGGGGGGATGTCTTTAGATGAGCAGTTCTTC.

This sequence joins TRBV2 and TRBJ2-7; unclear D gene. The germline V gene encodes CDR1 SNHLY and CDR2 FYNNEI. The CDR3 loop spans 11 amino acids. Trimming pared 4 bases from V and 3 bases from J, leaving 4 bases between. The CDR3 nucleotides are TGTGCCAGCAGTGCTGGCTACGAGCAGTACTTC. It specifies CASSAGYEQYF.

The chain uses TRBV20-1 and TRBJ2-1; D unclear. Per the germline V gene, CDR1 is DFQATT and CDR2 is SNEGSKA (reference sequence). The CDR3 is 12 residues long. The V end lost 3 bases, the J end lost 6 bases, and 9 bases lay between the germline ends. The CDR3 loop reads CSASAPGNEQFF. CDR3 in DNA: TGCAGTGCTAGTGCGCCCGGCAATGAGCAGTTCTTC.

The chain recombines TRBV7-7 with TRBJ2-1, with 8 positions matching TRBD2. After removal of 11 bases from V and 7 bases from J, the junction contained 13 bases not matched to a gene. The CDR3 contains 14 residues. CDR1 and CDR2 from the germline V gene are SSHAT and FNYEAQ (reference sequence). CDR3 sequence reads: CARSTSGLLNEQFF. CDR3 DNA sequence: TGTGCCCGATCCACTAGCGGCCTTTTAAATGAGCAGTTCTTC.

The chain couples TRBV11-2 to TRBJ2-7; D gene ambiguous. This CDR3 is 13 amino acids long. V gave up 0 bases and J gave up 7 bases, with 10 bases separating them. Germline V lookup: CDR1 SGHAT, CDR2 FQNNGV. This CDR3 reads CASSLDFPGEQYF. The CDR3 DNA follows: TGTGCCAGCAGCTTAGATTTCCCCGGGGAGCAGTACTTC. The full variable domain, completed using reference TRBV11-2 and TRBJ2-7, is EAGVAQSPRYKIIEKRQSVAFWCNPISGHATLYWYQQILGQGPKLLIQFQNNGVVDDSQLPKDRFSAERLKGVDSTLKIQPAKLEDSAVYLCASSLDFPGEQYFGPGTRLTVT.

This clone appeared once. The V and J genes are TRBV5-5 and TRBJ1-2; tentatively, D is TRBD1 (6 bases). Trimming shortened V by 5 bases and J by 6 bases, and 11 bases separated the two germline ends. The germline CDR1 and CDR2 sequences are SGHKS and YYEKEE (reference sequence). The CDR3 is 12 residues long. DNA of the CDR3: TGTGCCAGCAGTTCGAACAGGGATGGCTACACCTTC. Translating it yields CASSSNRDGYTF.

The chain combines TRBV7-3 with TRBJ2-2, with 7 positions matching TRBD1. Germline CDR1 reads SGHTA; CDR2 reads FQGTGA. The CDR3 is 16 amino acids. Trimming at V came to 3 bases and at J to 3 bases, leaving 7 bases not matched to a gene. DNA of the CDR3: TGTGCCAGCAGCTTTACAGGGGTAGGGGACACCGGGGAGCTGTTTTTT. Translating gives CASSFTGVGDTGELFF. The variable domain in full, with the rest retrieved from reference TRBV7-3 and TRBJ2-2, is GAGVSQTPSNKVTEKGKYVELRCDPISGHTALYWYRQSLGQGPEFLIYFQGTGAADDSGLPNDRFFAVRPEGSVSTLKIQRTERGDSAVYLCASSFTGVGDTGELFFGEGSRLTVL.

This clone was recorded only once. This chain joins TRBV13 and TRBJ2-7, with D possibly being TRBD1 or TRBD2 (5 bases each). The CDR3 is made up of 19 amino acids. From germline, CDR1 is PRHDT and CDR2 FYEKMQ (reference sequence). V was shortened by 2 bases and J by 8 bases, with 31 bases between the two germline ends. The CDR3 here is CASSLSRDLRYPTLIKQYF. The CDR3 coding sequence is TGTGCCAGCAGCTTAAGTCGGGACCTCCGATATCCTACGCTCATCAAGCAGTACTTC.

This chain connects TRBV5-5 to TRBJ2-7; 8 bases line up with TRBD1. There are 15 residues in the CDR3. Germline V gene data show CDR1 as SGHKS and CDR2 as YYEKEE (reference sequence). V lost 4 bases to trimming and J lost 7 bases; unmatched junction nucleotides: 13. The CDR3 is CASSRLLGQAGEQYF. As DNA, the CDR3 is TGTGCCAGCAGCCGACTCTTGGGACAGGCCGGAGAGCAGTACTTC.

This clone was picked up one time. V usage is TRBV29-1 and J usage is TRBJ2-7, with 12 bases lining up with TRBD2. The trim removed 2 bases at V and 10 bases at J, leaving 15 bases unmatched. CDR1 SQVTM and CDR2 ANQGSEA come from the germline V gene. This CDR3 is 16 amino acids long. CDR3 amino acids: CSVERVMTSGSRYQYF. Written as DNA, the CDR3 is TGCAGCGTTGAACGGGTTATGACTAGCGGGAGCCGGTATCAGTACTTC.

The rearrangement links TRBV5-8 to TRBJ1-1, with a weak D call TRBD1 (5 bases). The CDR3 sequence is 13 residues long. Germline CDR1 is SGHTS and CDR2 is YDEGEE. V was clipped by 5 bases and J by 12 bases, with 20 bases between them. CDR3 region: CASSYTRDRGTFF. The CDR3 DNA sequence: TGTGCCAGCAGTTATACCCGGGACCGCGGGACTTTCTTT.

CDR3 sequence reads: CASSIFRGGGPDRNEQFF. Written as DNA, the CDR3 is TGTGCCAGTAGTATATTCAGAGGGGGGGGACCAGACAGAAATGAGCAGTTCTTC. The rearrangement joins TRBV19 to TRBJ2-1; a weak D match, TRBD2 (7 bases). Germline V CDR1 and CDR2: LNHDA, SQIVND (reference sequence). The CDR3 is made up of 18 amino acids. Deletions cut 2 bases from V and 7 bases from J, with 24 bases between.

In DNA, the CDR3 is TGTGCCAGCAGCTTCACAGGGGGCGGAGAAGAGACCCAGTACTTC. Encoded protein: CASSFTGGGEETQYF. The gene calls are TRBV5-4 and TRBJ2-5, with 9 bases identical to TRBD1. The V segment lost 2 bases and the J segment 3 bases; nucleotides outside the gene matches: 5. In germline, CDR1 is SGHNT, CDR2 YYREEE (reference sequence). The CDR3 runs to 15 residues. Full variable domain (outside the CDR3, taken from reference TRBV5-4 and TRBJ2-5): ETGVTQSPTHLIKTRGQQVTLRCSSQSGHNTVSWYQQALGQGPQFIFQYYREEENGRGNFPPRFSGLQFPNYSSELNVNALELDDSALYLCASSFTGGGEETQYFGPGTRLLVL.

The J gene is TRBJ2-7, the V gene TRBV19; no clear D. Trimming left V 3 bases short and J 2 bases short, with 8 bases between. Per germline, CDR1 LNHDA and CDR2 SQIVND (reference sequence). The CDR3 length is 13 residues. The CDR3 nucleotides read TGTGCCAGTAGTATCGGGCCGCCCTACGAGCAGTACTTC. This sequence encodes CASSIGPPYEQYF.

The chain is built from TRBV27 and TRBJ2-7; D may be TRBD1 or TRBD2 (5 bases each). V shed 6 bases and J shed 3 bases, with 15 bases lying between them. This CDR3 contains 14 residues. Looked up from germline, CDR1 is MNHEY and CDR2 is SMNVEV (reference sequence). As DNA, the CDR3 is TGTGCCAGCAGGGCACTGGGACCAATCTACGAGCAGTACTTC. Amino acid sequence: CASRALGPIYEQYF.

The J gene is TRBJ2-7, the V gene TRBV18; either TRBD1 or TRBD2 may supply D (5 bases each). The germline CDR1 and CDR2 sequences are KGHSH and LQKENI. V lost 3 bases and J lost 5, with 20 bases in between. This CDR3 comprises 16 residues. CDR3 region: CASSPPNPTVGDEQYF. DNA for the CDR3: TGTGCCAGCTCACCCCCAAATCCGACAGTGGGGGACGAGCAGTACTTC.